This is a list of T cell receptor beta chains from one sample in a study of molecular identifiers for immune sequencing clone quantification. TCRdb called the PCR reads again in MiXCR, with one record for every CDR3 protein. The top ten hold approximately 1.6% of the sample, which has over 9,000 distinct CDR3 sequences, roughly 14% seen once. Sequenced sample: naive CD8+ T cells from blood, with Jurkat cell RNA spiked in. The receptors derive from a human donor in good health. Some libraries in this study had Jurkat cell RNA spiked in. Both conserved end residues are part of each CDR3. D genes are given only for firm matches. Not every row has a clone size; where given, it reads once, few, many or a size class.

>NA|medium-sized|TRBJ1-1|TRBV4-1
CASSQSPNTGANTEAFF
TGCGCCAGCAGCCAAAGCCCCAACACAGGAGCTAACACTGAAGCTTTCTTT
>NA|many|TRBJ2-7|TRBV3-1
CASSQEHAYEQYF
TGTGCCAGCAGCCAAGAACATGCCTACGAGCAGTACTTC
>NA|NA|TRBJ2-2|TRBV11-3
CASSLAAGTGELFF
TGTGCCAGCAGCTTAGCGGCAGGTACCGGGGAGCTGTTTTTT
>NA|many|TRBJ2-3|TRBV20-1
CSARVGVTDTQYF
TGCAGTGCTAGGGTTGGTGTCACAGATACGCAGTATTTT
>NA|few|TRBJ2-2|TRBV9
CASSTNTGELFF
TGTGCCAGCAGCACAAACACCGGGGAGCTGTTTTTT
>TRBD2|medium-sized|TRBJ2-7|TRBV28
CASSPRLAGDYEQYF
TGTGCCAGCAGTCCCCGACTAGCGGGGGACTACGAGCAGTACTTC
>TRBD2|many|TRBJ2-7|TRBV13
CASSPGLVPYEQYF
TGTGCCAGCAGCCCGGGACTAGTGCCCTACGAGCAGTACTTC
>NA|medium-sized|TRBJ2-3|TRBV28
CASSWPGQSTDTQYF
TGTGCCAGCAGCTGGCCGGGGCAGAGCACAGATACGCAGTATTTT
>TRBD1|medium-sized|TRBJ2-3|TRBV19
CASMRTGADTQYF
TGTGCCAGTATGAGGACAGGGGCAGATACGCAGTATTTT
>TRBD2|NA|TRBJ2-3|TRBV9
CTSSEVGRGGTDTQYF
TGTACCAGCAGCGAGGTGGGCCGGGGGGGAACAGATACGCAGTATTTT
>NA|medium-sized|TRBJ2-7|TRBV6-5
CASSYLDRRYEQYF
TGTGCCAGCAGTTACCTCGACAGGAGGTACGAGCAGTACTTC
>NA|many|TRBJ1-5|TRBV19
CASSTSGAGHQPQHF
TGTGCCAGTAGTACATCCGGGGCAGGGCATCAGCCCCAGCATTTT
>NA|many|TRBJ2-7|TRBV27
CASSLGDEQYF
TGTGCCAGCAGTTTAGGTGACGAGCAGTACTTC
>NA|medium-sized|TRBJ2-3|TRBV6-5
CASSYSAVSTDTQYF
TGTGCCAGCAGTTACTCGGCCGTTAGCACCGATACGCAGTATTTT
>NA|NA|TRBJ2-6|TRBV15
CATSRVGYSGANVLTF
TGTGCCACCAGCAGAGTGGGATACTCTGGGGCCAACGTCCTGACTTTC
>NA|many|TRBJ1-1|TRBV7-9
CASSPDHTNTEAFF
TGTGCCAGCAGCCCCGACCATACGAACACTGAAGCTTTCTTT
>NA|medium-sized|TRBJ2-7|TRBV4-1
CASSQEGAYEQYF
TGCGCCAGCAGCCAAGAAGGTGCGTACGAGCAGTACTTC
>TRBD1|NA|TRBJ1-1|TRBV13
CASSLGGGQNTEAFF
TGTGCCAGCAGCTTAGGAGGGGGACAGAACACTGAAGCCTTCTTT
>NA|many|TRBJ2-2|TRBV3-1
CASSHPGGTGHTGELFF
TGTGCCAGCAGCCACCCCGGGGGGACAGGTCACACCGGGGAGCTGTTTTTT
>TRBD2|NA|TRBJ2-3|TRBV3-1
CASSRDASGRSDTQYF
TGTGCCAGCAGCCGAGACGCTAGCGGGAGGTCGGATACGCAGTATTTT
>TRBD2|many|TRBJ2-1|TRBV28
CASHPGLADNEQFF
TGTGCCAGCCATCCGGGACTAGCTGACAATGAGCAGTTCTTC
>NA|many|TRBJ1-2|TRBV6-2/TRBV6-3
CASSYLGPNGYTF
TGTGCCAGCAGTTACTTGGGTCCCAATGGCTACACCTTC
>TRBD2|many|TRBJ2-7|TRBV5-4
CASSSGLALYEQYF
TGTGCCAGCAGCTCGGGACTAGCCCTCTACGAGCAGTACTTC
>NA|medium-sized|TRBJ1-1|TRBV30
CAWNDGGTEAFF
TGTGCCTGGAACGACGGAGGGACTGAAGCTTTCTTT
>TRBD2|NA|TRBJ2-1|TRBV27
CATDRGTSPSGEQFF
TGTGCCACGGACCGGGGGACTAGCCCTTCGGGTGAGCAGTTCTTC
>NA|medium-sized|TRBJ2-2|TRBV5-4
CASSLAARGRLRGPGELFF
TGTGCCAGCAGCTTAGCCGCCCGGGGTCGCCTCCGCGGTCCCGGGGAGCTGTTTTTT
>NA|many|TRBJ2-1|TRBV9
CASNLDYTHYNEQFF
TGTGCCAGCAACCTGGACTATACACATTACAATGAGCAGTTCTTC
>TRBD1|medium-sized|TRBJ1-1|TRBV7-9
CASSFGQGANTEAFF
TGTGCCAGCAGCTTCGGACAGGGGGCGAACACTGAAGCTTTCTTT
>TRBD2|many|TRBJ2-1|TRBV6-2/TRBV6-3
CASSLLAGAYNEQFF
TGTGCCAGCAGTTTACTAGCGGGAGCCTACAATGAGCAGTTCTTC
>NA|many|TRBJ2-5|TRBV30
CAWSPGVGETQYF
TGTGCCTGGAGTCCAGGGGTCGGAGAGACCCAGTACTTC
>NA|many|TRBJ2-3|TRBV28
CASSLWGSSKGTDTQYF
TGTGCCAGCAGTTTATGGGGCAGCTCCAAAGGCACAGATACGCAGTATTTT
>NA|many|TRBJ1-1|TRBV5-5
CASNVQTWGLENTEAFF
TGTGCCAGCAACGTACAGACGTGGGGGTTGGAGAACACTGAAGCTTTCTTT
>NA|medium-sized|TRBJ2-3|TRBV7-2
CASSSPHRTALGTDTQYF
TGTGCCAGCAGCTCTCCACACAGGACAGCCTTGGGCACAGATACGCAGTATTTT
>TRBD2|many|TRBJ2-3|TRBV27
CASSFLAGEADTQYF
TGTGCCAGCAGTTTCTTAGCGGGAGAGGCAGATACGCAGTATTTT
>NA|medium-sized|TRBJ2-3|TRBV4-1
CASSQVGDTQYF
TGCGCCAGCAGCCAAGTTGGTGATACGCAGTATTTT
>NA|many|TRBJ2-7|TRBV11-2
CASSLGPGTFYEQYF
TGTGCCAGCAGCTTAGGGCCGGGCACCTTCTACGAGCAGTACTTC
>NA|NA|TRBJ2-3|TRBV20-1
CSASVASKGGDTQYF
TGCAGTGCTAGTGTTGCTAGCAAGGGGGGAGATACGCAGTATTTT
>TRBD2|many|TRBJ2-1|TRBV6-2/TRBV6-3
CASTTSEIGAMYEQFF
TGTGCCAGCACTACTAGCGAAATCGGTGCCATGTATGAGCAGTTCTTC
>TRBD2|many|TRBJ2-3|TRBV19
CASSWASGSTDTQYF
TGTGCCAGTAGTTGGGCTAGCGGGAGCACAGATACGCAGTATTTT
>TRBD2|medium-sized|TRBJ2-7|TRBV29-1
CSAELAGPTYEQYF
TGCAGCGCAGAACTAGCGGGACCCACCTACGAGCAGTACTTC
>NA|medium-sized|TRBJ2-3|TRBV27
CASSLGSTDTQYF
TGTGCCAGCAGTTTGGGGAGCACAGATACGCAGTATTTT
>TRBD2|medium-sized|TRBJ2-5|TRBV2
CASSVAGTSAETQYF
TGTGCCAGCAGTGTTGCCGGGACTAGCGCAGAGACCCAGTACTTC